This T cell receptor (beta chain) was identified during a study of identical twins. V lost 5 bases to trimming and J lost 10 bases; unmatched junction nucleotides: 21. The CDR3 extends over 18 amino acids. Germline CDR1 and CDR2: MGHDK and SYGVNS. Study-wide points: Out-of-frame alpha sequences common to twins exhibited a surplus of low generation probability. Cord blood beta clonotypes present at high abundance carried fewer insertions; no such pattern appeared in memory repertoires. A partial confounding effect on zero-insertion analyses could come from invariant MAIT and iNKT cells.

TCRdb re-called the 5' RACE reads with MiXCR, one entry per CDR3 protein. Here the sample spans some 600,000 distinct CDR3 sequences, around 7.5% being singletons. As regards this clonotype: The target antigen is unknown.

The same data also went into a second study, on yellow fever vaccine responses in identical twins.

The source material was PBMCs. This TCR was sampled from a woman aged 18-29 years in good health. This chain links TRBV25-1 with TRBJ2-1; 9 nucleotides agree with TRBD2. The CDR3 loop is CASSKTILPGLADEEQFF. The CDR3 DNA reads TGTGCCAGCAGTAAAACTATTTTACCGGGACTAGCAGATGAAGAGCAGTTCTTC.